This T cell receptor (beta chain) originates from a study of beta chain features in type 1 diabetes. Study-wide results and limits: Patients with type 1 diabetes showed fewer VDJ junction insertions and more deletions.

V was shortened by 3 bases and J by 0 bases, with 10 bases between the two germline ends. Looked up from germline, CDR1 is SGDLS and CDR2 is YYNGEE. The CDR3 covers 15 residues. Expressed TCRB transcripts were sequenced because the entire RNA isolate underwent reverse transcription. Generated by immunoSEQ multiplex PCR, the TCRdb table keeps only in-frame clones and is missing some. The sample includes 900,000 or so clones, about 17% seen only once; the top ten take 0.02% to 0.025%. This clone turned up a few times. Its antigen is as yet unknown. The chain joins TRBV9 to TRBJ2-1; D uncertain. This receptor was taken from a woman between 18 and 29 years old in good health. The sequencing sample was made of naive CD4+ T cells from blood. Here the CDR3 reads CASSGLGSSYNEQFF. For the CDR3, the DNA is TGTGCCAGCAGCGGTCTTGGTAGCTCCTACAATGAGCAGTTCTTC.